Reported below is one T cell receptor beta chain. Its antigen is undetermined. TCR beta CDR3 amplification used RNA transcripts. HTBI primers were used in a first-round RT-PCR, which preceded a second-round multiplex PCR. TCRdb itself ran the multiplex PCR reads through MiXCR, one entry per CDR3 protein. The sample yields about 1.1 million distinct CDR3 sequences, 35% to 45% seen once. Germline CDR1 reads MNHEY; CDR2 reads SVGAGI. J was trimmed by 6 bases and V by 7 bases; bases with no gene match: 4. The length of the CDR3 is 13 residues. This specimen comes from a study of Graves' ophthalmopathy and Graves' hyperthyroidism. Whole-study findings and limits: The model flagged ophthalmopathy progression at 55% to 71% sensitivity and 72% to 75% specificity.

The sample consisted of peripheral blood or thyroid tissue (not recorded which). The V call is TRBV6-5, the J call TRBJ1-4; 8 nucleotides line up with TRBD1. The sequence derives from an adult man with Graves' hyperthyroidism. DNA for the CDR3: TGTGCCAGCACCGGACAGGGCGATGAAAAACTGTTTTTT. This translates into CASTGQGDEKLFF.